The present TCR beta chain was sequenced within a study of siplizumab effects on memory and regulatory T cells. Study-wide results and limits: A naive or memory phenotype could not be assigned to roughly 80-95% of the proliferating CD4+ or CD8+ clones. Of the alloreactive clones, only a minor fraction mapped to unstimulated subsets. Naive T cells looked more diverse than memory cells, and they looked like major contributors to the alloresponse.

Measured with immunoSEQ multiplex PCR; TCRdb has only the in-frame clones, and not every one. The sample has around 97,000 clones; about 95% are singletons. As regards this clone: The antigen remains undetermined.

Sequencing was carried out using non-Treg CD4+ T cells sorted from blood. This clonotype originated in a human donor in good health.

The chain's CDR3 is CASSAQGSYEQYF. The DNA of the CDR3 is TGTGCCAGCAGTGCGCAGGGTTCCTACGAGCAGTACTTC. V and J are TRBV6-1 and TRBJ2-7, with D tentatively TRBD1 (5 bases). The CDR3 is made up of 13 amino acids. Per the germline V gene, CDR1 is MNHNS and CDR2 is SASEGT. V was cut by 4 bases and J by 1 base, with 8 bases left in between.